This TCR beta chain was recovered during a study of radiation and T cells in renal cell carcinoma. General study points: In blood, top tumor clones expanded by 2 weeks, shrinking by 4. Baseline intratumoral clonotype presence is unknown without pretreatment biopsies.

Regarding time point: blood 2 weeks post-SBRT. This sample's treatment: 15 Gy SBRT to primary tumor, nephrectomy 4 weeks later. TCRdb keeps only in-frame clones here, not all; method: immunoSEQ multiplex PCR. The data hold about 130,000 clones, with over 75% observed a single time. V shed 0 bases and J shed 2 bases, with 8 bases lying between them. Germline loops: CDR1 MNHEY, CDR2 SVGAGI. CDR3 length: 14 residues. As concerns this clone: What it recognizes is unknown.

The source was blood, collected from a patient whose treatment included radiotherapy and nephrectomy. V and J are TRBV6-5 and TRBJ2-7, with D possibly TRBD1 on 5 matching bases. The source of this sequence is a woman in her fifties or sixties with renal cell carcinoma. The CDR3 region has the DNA TGTGCCAGCAGTTACTCAAGGGGCCCCTACGAGCAGTACTTC. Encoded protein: CASSYSRGPYEQYF.